Each of the 28 T cell receptor beta chains below was sequenced from the same sample in a study of blood T cell repertoires in COVID-19. Clones were sequenced by immunoSEQ multiplex PCR, and TCRdb holds only the in-frame ones, with some missing. The repertoire holds about 97,000 clones, with 70% to 85% as singletons. The source material was peripheral blood. These receptors were collected from a man aged 60-69 years with active or convalescent COVID-19.

This clone appeared a single time. This sequence joins TRBV11-2 and TRBJ2-3; possibly TRBD2 for D (5 bases). V lost 4 bases and J 0 bases, leaving 8 bases between the germline ends. This CDR3 contains 14 residues. The germline CDR1 and CDR2 sequences are SGHAT and FQNNGV. The CDR3 sequence is CASSSWTSTDTQYF. The CDR3 DNA reads as TGTGCCAGCAGCTCCTGGACTAGCACAGATACGCAGTATTTT. Based on the CDR3 plus reference TRBV11-2 and TRBJ2-3, the full variable domain is EAGVAQSPRYKIIEKRQSVAFWCNPISGHATLYWYQQILGQGPKLLIQFQNNGVVDDSQLPKDRFSAERLKGVDSTLKIQPAKLEDSAVYLCASSSWTSTDTQYFGPGTRLTVL.

V usage is TRBV28 and J usage is TRBJ1-3; a weak D match, TRBD1 (5 bases). Germline CDR1 and CDR2: MDHEN and SYDVKM. The V end lost 5 bases, the J end lost 1 base, and 12 bases lay between the germline ends. The CDR3 is made up of 15 amino acids. For the CDR3, the DNA is TGTGCCAGCAGTGGGATAGGGGTGTCTGGAAACACCATATATTTT. Translated, it gives CASSGIGVSGNTIYF.

V and J are TRBV28 and TRBJ2-1; perhaps TRBD1 as D (6 bases). The CDR3 extends over 15 amino acids. V lost 3 bases and J lost 6, with 15 bases in between. CDR1 and CDR2 (germline): MDHEN, SYDVKM. The CDR3 spells CASSFLGQGGNEQFF. The CDR3 nucleotides read TGTGCCAGCAGTTTCCTTGGACAAGGGGGCAATGAGCAGTTCTTC.

The chain is built from TRBV27 and TRBJ1-4; 9 bases fit TRBD1. Per germline, CDR1 MNHEY and CDR2 SMNVEV (reference sequence). This CDR3 region has 14 residues. The trim removed 8 bases at V and 7 bases at J, leaving 8 bases unmatched. CDR3 DNA: TGTGCCAGCGGACTACAGGGGGCGATTGAAAAACTGTTTTTT. Translated: CASGLQGAIEKLFF.

This chain links TRBV29-1 with TRBJ2-2, with TRBD1 matching 8 bases. Germline CDR1 and CDR2: SQVTM and ANQGSEA. The J segment lost 5 bases and the V segment lost 7 bases, leaving 9 bases of the junction unmatched. The CDR3 has 14 amino acids. The CDR3, as DNA: TGCAGCGCTTTACGGACAGGGTGGACCGGGGAGCTGTTTTTT. Protein sequence: CSALRTGWTGELFF.

The CDR3 region is CASSLGLGRVVAETQYF. The DNA of the CDR3 is TGTGCCAGCAGTTTGGGTCTAGGACGGGTGGTAGCGGAGACCCAGTACTTC. This chain uses TRBV28 with TRBJ2-5; perhaps TRBD2 as D (5 bases). The CDR3 spans 17 residues. The germline V and J ends were trimmed by 3 bases and 5 bases, with 22 bases remaining between them. Germline assignment: CDR1 MDHEN and CDR2 SYDVKM. Drawing the rest from reference TRBV28 and TRBJ2-5, the complete variable domain is DVKVTQSSRYLVKRTGEKVFLECVQDMDHENMFWYRQDPGLGLRLIYFSYDVKMKEKGDIPEGYSVSREKKERFSLILESASTNQTSMYLCASSLGLGRVVAETQYFGPGTRLLVL.

In its sample, this clone was seen once. The chain is built from TRBV30 and TRBJ1-3, with D hard to call. Germline V gene data show CDR1 as GTSNPN and CDR2 as SVGIG (reference sequence). CDR3 length: 12 amino acids. V lost 0 bases to trimming and J lost 5 bases, with 5 bases between them. The CDR3 nucleotides are TGTGCCTGGAGTGTCTTTAGAAACACCATATATTTT. Translation gives CAWSVFRNTIYF.

On this clone: Because the CDR3's place on the DNA is in doubt, the DNA is left out and the CDR3 is given as listed by TCRdb. The chain is built from TRBV29-1 and TRBJ1-2. Germline CDR1 SQVTM, CDR2 ANQGSEA. The CDR3 comprises 13 residues, both ends counted. CDR3 residues: CSIPDRDFRGYTF.

This clone came up a few times. The rearrangement joins TRBV2 to TRBJ1-5; D unclear. This CDR3 region has 15 residues. V lost 7 bases, J lost 0 bases, and 13 bases lay in between. Germline-derived CDR1 and CDR2 are SNHLY and FYNNEI. The CDR3 loop reads CASIRNSNSNQPQHF. The CDR3 DNA is TGTGCCAGCATTCGGAACAGTAATAGCAATCAGCCCCAGCATTTT.

The genes are TRBV3-1 (or the pseudogene TRBV3-2) and TRBJ1-3, with D maybe TRBD1 (5 bases). The CDR3 contains 16 residues. Per the germline V gene, CDR1 is LGHDT and CDR2 is YNNKEL (reference sequence). V lost 6 bases and J 10 bases, leaving 25 bases between the germline ends. The CDR3 sequence: CASSQPGSGLRTTIYF. The CDR3, as DNA: TGTGCCAGCAGTCAACCTGGGTCAGGGCTACGAACAACCATATATTTT.

This clone was observed a single time. The rearrangement links TRBV6-1 to TRBJ2-3, with TRBD2 matching over 9 bases. Trimming cost V 3 bases and J 7 bases; bases outside gene matches: 8. The CDR3 is 15 residues long. Per the germline V gene, CDR1 is MNHNS and CDR2 is SASEGT. This CDR3 reads CASSDLAGPANTQYF. The CDR3 DNA reads as TGTGCCAGCAGTGACCTAGCGGGACCCGCGAATACGCAGTATTTT.

The chain is built from TRBV6-2 or TRBV6-3 and TRBJ2-5; 7 nucleotides line up with TRBD2. After removal of 6 bases from V and 5 bases from J, the junction contained 3 bases not matched to a gene. CDR1 and CDR2 from the germline V gene are MNHEY and SVGEGT. The CDR3 spans 12 residues. CDR3 residues: CASSSGGETQYF. In DNA, the CDR3 is TGTGCCAGCAGCTCCGGGGGGGAGACCCAGTACTTC.

This rearrangement joins TRBV2 to TRBJ1-1; D not resolved. The CDR3 has 12 amino acids. CDR1 is SNHLY, CDR2 FYNNEI, per germline. Deletions cut 3 bases from V and 8 bases from J, with 10 bases between. CDR3 bases: TGTGCCAGCAGTGATCCCCCGGGGGAAGCTTTCTTT. Its protein is CASSDPPGEAFF.

V gene TRBV5-1 combines with J gene TRBJ1-1; D perhaps matches TRBD1 (5 bases). The ends were cut back, 4 bases at V and 6 bases at J, with 16 bases in the middle. Per germline, CDR1 SGHRS and CDR2 YFSETQ. This CDR3 is built from 14 residues. CDR3 in amino acids: CASSPTVTEAEAFF. Here the CDR3 DNA reads TGCGCCAGCAGCCCGACAGTCACGGAAGCTGAAGCTTTCTTT.

This chain links TRBV7-2 with TRBJ2-5, with D uncertain. The CDR3 is 13 amino acids. V shed 4 bases and J shed 7 bases, with 13 bases lying between them. Germline CDR1 is SGHTA and CDR2 is FQGNSA. CDR3 bases: TGTGCCAGCAGCTCTGCTGGCTCGGGGACCCAGTACTTC. Its protein is CASSSAGSGTQYF.

This sequence joins TRBV6-5 and TRBJ2-3; 7 nucleotides match TRBD1. The CDR3 runs 14 residues. The germline V gene has CDR1 MNHEY and CDR2 SVGAGI. Germline trimming cut 6 bases from V and 8 bases from J; bases unmatched to any gene: 11. In nucleotides, the CDR3 is TGTGCCAGCAGGGTACAGGGGTCCACGGGTACGCAGTATTTT. It codes for CASRVQGSTGTQYF.

This clone was seen only once. DNA for the CDR3: TGTGCCAGCAGGCAAGCGGGTGGGGTAGAGACCCAGTACTTC. Translation: CASRQAGGVETQYF. The chain couples TRBV7-9 to TRBJ2-5; D is perhaps TRBD2 (6 bases). V was shortened by 6 bases and J by 4 bases, with 15 bases between the two germline ends. CDR3 length: 14 residues. Germline V gives CDR1 SEHNR, CDR2 FQNEAQ (reference sequence).

V usage is TRBV2 and J usage is TRBJ1-1, with 8 nucleotides matching TRBD1. This CDR3 contains 14 residues. Germline trimming cut 6 bases from V and 0 bases from J; bases unmatched to any gene: 3. Germline V gene data show CDR1 as SNHLY and CDR2 as FYNNEI. CDR3 DNA: TGTGCCAGCAGGGCAGGGGGCGTGAACACTGAAGCTTTCTTT. Translation: CASRAGGVNTEAFF. Complete variable domain (other parts from reference TRBV2 and TRBJ1-1): EPEVTQTPSHQVTQMGQEVILRCVPISNHLYFYWYRQILGQKVEFLVSFYNNEISEKSEIFDDQFSVERPDGSNFTLKIRSTKLEDSAMYFCASRAGGVNTEAFFGQGTRLTVV.

CDR3 residues: CASSRPSTENIQYF. The CDR3 DNA follows: TGCGCCAGCAGCCGCCCGTCGACAGAAAACATTCAGTACTTC. This chain uses TRBV5-1 with TRBJ2-4; D possibly corresponds to TRBD1 (5 bases). The germline V gene has CDR1 SGHRS and CDR2 YFSETQ. This CDR3 has 14 amino acids. Between the trimmed V and J ends, which lost 4 bases and 5 bases, there was a span of 13 bases.

The V gene is TRBV19, the J gene TRBJ2-3; maybe TRBD2 (5 bases). Trimming removed 1 base at V and 4 bases at J, with 12 bases between. Germline V gene data show CDR1 as LNHDA and CDR2 as SQIVND (reference sequence). The CDR3 runs 15 residues. DNA for the CDR3: TGTGCCAGTAGTATAGGTCTAGCTACTCCAGATACGCAGTATTTT. Translated: CASSIGLATPDTQYF.

This clone came up once. This sequence joins TRBV28 and TRBJ2-2; tentative D call: TRBD2 (5 bases). V lost 1 base, J lost 1 base, and 7 bases lay in between. The CDR3 length is 15 residues. Germline CDR1 is MDHEN and CDR2 is SYDVKM. CDR3 residues: CASSLSAGNTGELFF. The CDR3 coding sequence is TGTGCCAGCAGTTTATCGGCGGGGAACACCGGGGAGCTGTTTTTT.

V and J are TRBV6-5 and TRBJ1-1; 9 nucleotides match TRBD1. V was clipped by 4 bases and J by 0 bases; unmatched bases: 6. In germline, CDR1 is MNHEY, CDR2 SVGAGI. The CDR3 contains 16 residues. The CDR3 region has the DNA TGTGCCAGCAGTTCTGGGACAGGGACGGTGAACACTGAAGCTTTCTTT. As protein: CASSSGTGTVNTEAFF.

The genes are TRBV5-1 and TRBJ2-1, with 7 bases lining up with TRBD2. J lost 4 bases, V lost 1 base, and 11 bases had no gene match. In germline, CDR1 is SGHRS, CDR2 YFSETQ. This CDR3 has 17 residues. The CDR3 region is CASSLTSASGRYNEQFF. CDR3 nucleotide sequence: TGCGCCAGCAGCTTGACGTCGGCTAGCGGTAGATACAATGAGCAGTTCTTC. The full variable domain, its missing parts supplied by reference TRBV5-1 and TRBJ2-1, is KAGVTQTPRYLIKTRGQQVTLSCSPISGHRSVSWYQQTPGQGLQFLFEYFSETQRNKGNFPGRFSGRQFSNSRSEMNVSTLELGDSALYLCASSLTSASGRYNEQFFGPGTRLTVL.

This clone was recorded a few times. V is TRBV12-3 or TRBV12-4 and J is TRBJ1-5; 7 bases map to TRBD1. Trimming took 7 bases from V and 6 from J; bases not matched to a gene: 3. This CDR3 region has 12 residues. The CDR3, as DNA: TGTGCCAGCACCTGGGACAGTCAGCCCCAGCATTTT. Amino acid sequence: CASTWDSQPQHF.

The chain combines TRBV5-1 with TRBJ2-7, with D perhaps matching TRBD2 (6 bases). Looked up from germline, CDR1 is SGHRS and CDR2 is YFSETQ. CDR3 size: 15 residues. V was trimmed by 5 bases and J by 0 bases, leaving 15 bases between them. DNA of the CDR3: TGCGCCAGCAGTCCAGATATCGGGAGCTCCTACGAGCAGTACTTC. It translates to CASSPDIGSSYEQYF.

The chain has TRBV4-3 and TRBJ2-1; the match to TRBD2 covers 11 bases. The junction had 11 bases not matched to a gene; V was cut back by 4 bases and J by 9 bases. There are 16 residues in the CDR3. Germline assignment: CDR1 LGHNA and CDR2 YSLEER. The CDR3 here is CASSLYSGRETSEQFF. CDR3 nucleotides: TGCGCCAGCAGCCTTTATAGCGGGAGGGAGACAAGTGAGCAGTTCTTC.

This chain uses TRBV2 with TRBJ1-1, with 11 bases aligning to TRBD1. Germline loops: CDR1 SNHLY, CDR2 FYNNEI. This CDR3 region has 14 residues. V dropped 7 bases and J dropped 8; count of bases not matched to a gene: 9. The CDR3 nucleotides read TGTGCCAGCACCGGGACAGGGGGAAGAGGCGAAGCTTTCTTT. Translated, it gives CASTGTGGRGEAFF.

The chain is built from TRBV9 and TRBJ1-6, with D tentatively TRBD1 (6 bases). The germline V gene has CDR1 SGDLS and CDR2 YYNGEE. V lost 4 bases, J lost 10 bases, and 18 bases lay in between. The CDR3 runs to 15 residues. CDR3 nucleotides: TGTGCCAGCAGCCCCCTCGGGACATCCGGGTCACCCCTCCACTTT. Its translation: CASSPLGTSGSPLHF.